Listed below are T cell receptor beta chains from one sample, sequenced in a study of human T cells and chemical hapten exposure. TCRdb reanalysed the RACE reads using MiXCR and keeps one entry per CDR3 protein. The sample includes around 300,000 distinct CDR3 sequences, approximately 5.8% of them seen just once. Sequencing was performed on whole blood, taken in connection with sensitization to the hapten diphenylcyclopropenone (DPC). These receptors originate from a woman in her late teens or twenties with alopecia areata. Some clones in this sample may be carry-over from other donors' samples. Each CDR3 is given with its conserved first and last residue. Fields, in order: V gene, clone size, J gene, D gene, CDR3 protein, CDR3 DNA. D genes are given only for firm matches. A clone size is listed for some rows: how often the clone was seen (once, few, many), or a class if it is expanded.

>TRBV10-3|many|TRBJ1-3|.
CAIRGGSSGNTIYF
TGTGCCATCAGGGGGGGTTCGAGTGGAAACACCATATATTTT
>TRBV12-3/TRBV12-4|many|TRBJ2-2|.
CASSSRGPNTGELFF
TGTGCCAGCAGTTCGCGGGGACCGAACACCGGGGAGCTGTTTTTT
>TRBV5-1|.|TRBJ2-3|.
CASSMGPGGGARTDTQYF
TGCGCCAGCAGCATGGGACCAGGAGGGGGGGCTCGCACAGATACGCAGTATTTT
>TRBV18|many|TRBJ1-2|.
CASSPRKGSGTYGYTF
TGTGCCAGCTCACCTAGGAAGGGGAGCGGTACATATGGCTACACCTTC
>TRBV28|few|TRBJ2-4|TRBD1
CASSLVTGEKNIQYF
TGTGCCAGCAGTTTAGTGACAGGGGAGAAAAACATTCAGTACTTC
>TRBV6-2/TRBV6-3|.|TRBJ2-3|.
CASSYEVESTDTQYF
TGTGCCAGCAGTTACGAAGTAGAGAGCACAGATACGCAGTATTTT
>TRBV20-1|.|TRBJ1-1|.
CSARGITDSDLNTEALF
TGCAGTGCTAGAGGGATTACGGACAGCGATCTGAACACTGAAGCTCTCTTT
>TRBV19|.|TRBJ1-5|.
CASSINREDQPQHF
TGTGCCAGTAGTATTAACAGGGAAGATCAGCCCCAGCATTTT
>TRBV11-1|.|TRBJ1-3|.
CASSAFFSAPNTIYF
TGTGCCAGCAGCGCATTCTTTTCGGCCCCGAACACCATATATTTT
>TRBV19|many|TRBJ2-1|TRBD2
CASSGGTAYNEQFF
TGTGCCAGTAGCGGGGGGACCGCCTACAATGAGCAGTTCTTC
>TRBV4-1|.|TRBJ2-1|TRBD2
CASSQDRAGGYNEQFF
TGCGCCAGCAGCCAAGATCGGGCGGGGGGCTACAATGAGCAGTTCTTC
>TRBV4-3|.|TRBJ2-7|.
CASSQESGGEEQYF
TGCGCCAGCAGCCAAGAGTCTGGGGGCGAGGAGCAGTACTTC
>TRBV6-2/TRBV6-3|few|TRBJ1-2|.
CASSDGPSGYTF
TGTGCCAGCTCAGACGGGCCTTCCGGCTACACCTTC
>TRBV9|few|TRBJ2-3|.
CASSVEAEDTQYF
TGTGCCAGCAGCGTAGAAGCAGAAGATACGCAGTATTTT
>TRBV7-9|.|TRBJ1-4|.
CASSLTLGNEKLFF
TGTGCCAGCAGCTTAACTTTGGGGAATGAAAAACTGTTTTTT
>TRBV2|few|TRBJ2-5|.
CASKGGGVQETQYF
TGTGCCAGCAAGGGGGGGGGCGTCCAAGAGACCCAGTACTTC
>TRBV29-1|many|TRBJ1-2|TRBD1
CSVAIDRAHYGYTF
TGCAGCGTTGCTATAGACAGGGCCCACTATGGCTACACCTTC
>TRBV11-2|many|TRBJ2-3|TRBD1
CASSLRQGWTDTQYF
TGTGCCAGCAGCCTAAGACAGGGTTGGACAGATACGCAGTATTTT
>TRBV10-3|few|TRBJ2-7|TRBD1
CAISDGTGMKGPYEQYF
TGTGCCATCAGTGATGGGACAGGAATGAAAGGGCCCTACGAGCAGTACTTC
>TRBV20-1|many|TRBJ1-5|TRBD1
CSASDREYQPQHF
TGCAGTGCTTCCGACAGGGAGTATCAGCCCCAGCATTTT
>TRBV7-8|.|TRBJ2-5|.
CASSFGLPGETQYF
TGTGCCAGCAGCTTCGGACTTCCGGGCGAGACCCAGTACTTC
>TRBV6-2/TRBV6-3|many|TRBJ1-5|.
CASRVTPNQPQHF
TGTGCCAGCAGAGTCACCCCGAATCAGCCCCAGCATTTT
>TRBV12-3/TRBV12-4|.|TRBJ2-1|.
CASSLVTSLNEQFF
TGTGCCAGCAGTTTAGTTACTAGTCTCAATGAGCAGTTCTTC
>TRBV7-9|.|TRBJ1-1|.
CASSEEGRGIDTEAFF
TGTGCCAGCAGCGAAGAGGGTAGGGGGATTGACACTGAAGCTTTCTTT
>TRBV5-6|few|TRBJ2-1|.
CASSLGQGTDEQFF
TGTGCCAGCAGCTTAGGGCAGGGGACGGATGAGCAGTTCTTC
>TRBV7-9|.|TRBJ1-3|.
CASPGEGGSGNTIYF
TGTGCCAGCCCCGGGGAAGGGGGCTCTGGAAACACCATATATTTT
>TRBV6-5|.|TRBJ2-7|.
CASRSPGPYYEQYF
TGTGCCAGCAGGTCACCGGGACCATACTACGAGCAGTACTTC
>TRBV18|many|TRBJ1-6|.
CASSPGNGSPLHF
TGTGCCAGCTCACCAGGAAACGGGTCACCCCTCCACTTT
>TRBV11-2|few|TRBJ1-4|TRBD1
CASSSFTGTANEKLFF
TGTGCCAGCAGCAGTTTTACCGGGACAGCAAATGAAAAACTGTTTTTT
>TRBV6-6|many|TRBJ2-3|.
CASRGGATRSTDTQYF
TGTGCCAGCAGAGGGGGGGCGACTCGGAGCACAGATACGCAGTATTTT
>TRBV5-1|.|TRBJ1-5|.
CASSWYSNQPQHF
TGCGCCAGCAGCTGGTATAGCAATCAGCCCCAGCATTTT